This T cell receptor (beta chain) was recorded in a study of regulatory T cells in long-lasting Graves disease. TCR beta libraries were built with iRepertoire HTBI primers and Arm-PCR of CDR3 regions. TCRdb fed the multiplex PCR reads into MiXCR, producing one record per CDR3 protein. The sample lists over 500,000 distinct CDR3 sequences; 16% were seen once. Regarding time point: newly diagnosed GD, antithyroid drugs for less than 3 months. From PBMCs, RNA was extracted and then used to make the TCR library. The sample also formed part of further work on T cells in Graves' hyperthyroidism and ophthalmopathy. That source adds: Orbital computed tomography, thyroid ultrasound, serum thyroxine and TRAb, and clinical symptoms together informed the diagnoses. The primer set for the first-round RT-PCR of the TCR CDR3 was HTBI. Most thyroid clonotypes expanded above 0.001 were also detected in blood.

The material sequenced was peripheral blood mononuclear cells (PBMCs), taken at new diagnosis, from a patient treated with antithyroid drugs. The source is a woman in her twenties or thirties with Graves disease.

This chain's CDR3 is CASSQTGSGANVLTF. The DNA of the CDR3 is TGTGCCAGCAGCCAGACGGGCTCTGGGGCCAACGTCCTGACTTTC. J is TRBJ2-6 and V is TRBV5-5; D gene ambiguous. The V gene lost 4 bases and the J gene lost 0 bases, with 8 bases spanning the gap. CDR3 size: 15 residues. Germline CDR1 reads SGHKS; CDR2 reads YYEKEE (reference sequence).